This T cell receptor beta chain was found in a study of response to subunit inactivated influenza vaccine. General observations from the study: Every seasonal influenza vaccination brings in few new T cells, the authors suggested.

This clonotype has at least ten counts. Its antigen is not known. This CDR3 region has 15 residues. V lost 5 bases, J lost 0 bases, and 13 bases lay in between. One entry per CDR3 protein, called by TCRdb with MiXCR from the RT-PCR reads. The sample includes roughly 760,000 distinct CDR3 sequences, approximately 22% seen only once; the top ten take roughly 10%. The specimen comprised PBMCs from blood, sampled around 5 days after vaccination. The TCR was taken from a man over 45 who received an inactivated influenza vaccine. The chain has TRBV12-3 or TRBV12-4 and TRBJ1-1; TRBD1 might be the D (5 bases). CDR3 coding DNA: TGTGCCAGCAGTCTCGGGGGGACCATGAACACTGAAGCTTTCTTT. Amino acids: CASSLGGTMNTEAFF.